Below are 4 T cell receptor beta chains sequenced from a single sample in a study of cytomegalovirus exposure and HLA in healthy donors. PCR employed 60 Vbeta and 13 Jbeta primers. TCRdb keeps only in-frame clones here, not all; method: immunoSEQ multiplex PCR. Here the sample spans about 130,000 clones, roughly 70% being singletons. The sample consisted of PBMCs. All receptors derive from a man younger than 35 in good health and CMV-seropositive.

This rearrangement joins TRBV19 to TRBJ2-3; 12 nucleotides match TRBD2. Germline assignment: CDR1 LNHDA and CDR2 SQIVND (reference sequence). With 5 bases clipped from V and 7 bases from J, the junction kept 7 bases outside the gene matches. This CDR3 comprises 15 residues. This chain's CDR3 is CASSLETSGSYTQYF. As DNA, the CDR3 is TGTGCCAGTAGTCTTGAGACTAGCGGGAGCTATACGCAGTATTTT.

A single count supports this clone. The genes are TRBV4-1 and TRBJ1-5, with D unclear. V was shortened by 1 base and J by 3 bases, with 7 bases between the two germline ends. Germline CDR1 and CDR2: MGHRA and YSYEKL. The CDR3 is 14 amino acids. The CDR3 sequence: CASSQVLLNQPQHF. For the CDR3, the DNA is TGCGCCAGCAGCCAAGTTCTCCTCAATCAGCCCCAGCATTTT.

The rearrangement uses TRBV30 and TRBJ2-7, with 7 bases identical to TRBD2. This CDR3 is built from 12 residues. In germline, CDR1 is GTSNPN, CDR2 SVGIG (reference sequence). J lost 3 bases, V lost 4 bases, and 3 bases had no gene match. The CDR3 nucleotides are TGTGCCTGGACTAGCGGATACTACGAGCAGTACTTC. It codes for CAWTSGYYEQYF. Full variable domain (outside the CDR3, taken from reference TRBV30 and TRBJ2-7): SQTIHQWPATLVQPVGSPLSLECTVEGTSNPNLYWYRQAAGRGLQLLFYSVGIGQISSEVPQNLSASRPQDRQFILSSKKLLLSDSGFYLCAWTSGYYEQYFGPGTRLTVT.

In this sample, this clone turned up a few times. The V gene is TRBV5-1, the J gene TRBJ2-5; 7 bases agree with TRBD1. The CDR3 is 13 residues long. Trimming removed 4 bases from V and 4 bases from J; junction bases left unmatched: 4. Germline V gene sequence: CDR1 SGHRS, CDR2 YFSETQ. This chain's CDR3 is CASSRDRVETQYF. CDR3 coding DNA: TGCGCCAGCAGCCGCGACAGGGTAGAGACCCAGTACTTC.